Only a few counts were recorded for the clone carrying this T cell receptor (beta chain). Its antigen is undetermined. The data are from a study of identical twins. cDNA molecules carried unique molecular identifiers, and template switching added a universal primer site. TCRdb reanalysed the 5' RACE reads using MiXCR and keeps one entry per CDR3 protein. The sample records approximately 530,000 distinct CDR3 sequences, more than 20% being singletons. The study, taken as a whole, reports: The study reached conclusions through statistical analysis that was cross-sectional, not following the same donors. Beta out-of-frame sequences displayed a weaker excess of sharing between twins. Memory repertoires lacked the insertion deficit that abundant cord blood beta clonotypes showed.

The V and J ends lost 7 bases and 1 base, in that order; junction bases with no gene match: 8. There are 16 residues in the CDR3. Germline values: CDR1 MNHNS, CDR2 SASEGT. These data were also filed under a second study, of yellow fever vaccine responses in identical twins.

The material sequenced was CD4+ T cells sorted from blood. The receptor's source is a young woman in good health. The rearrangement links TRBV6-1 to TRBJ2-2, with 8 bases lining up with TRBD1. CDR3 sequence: CASKVAGQGNTGELFF. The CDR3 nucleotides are TGTGCCAGCAAAGTTGCCGGACAGGGGAACACCGGGGAGCTGTTTTTT.